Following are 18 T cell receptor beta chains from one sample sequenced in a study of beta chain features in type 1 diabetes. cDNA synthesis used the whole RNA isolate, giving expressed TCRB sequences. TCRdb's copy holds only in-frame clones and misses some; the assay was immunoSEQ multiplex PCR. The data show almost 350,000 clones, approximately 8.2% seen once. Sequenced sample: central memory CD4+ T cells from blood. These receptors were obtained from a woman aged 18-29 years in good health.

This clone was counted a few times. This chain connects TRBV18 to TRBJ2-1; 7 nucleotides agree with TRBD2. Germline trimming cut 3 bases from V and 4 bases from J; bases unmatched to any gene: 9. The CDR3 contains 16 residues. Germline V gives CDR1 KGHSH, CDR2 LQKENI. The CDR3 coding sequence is TGTGCCAGCTCACCCCCCCAGCTAGCGGCTTACAATGAGCAGTTCTTC. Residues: CASSPPQLAAYNEQFF.

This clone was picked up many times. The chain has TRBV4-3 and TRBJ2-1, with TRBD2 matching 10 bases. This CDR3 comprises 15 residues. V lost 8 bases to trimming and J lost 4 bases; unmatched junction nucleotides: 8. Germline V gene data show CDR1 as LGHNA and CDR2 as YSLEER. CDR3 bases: TGCGCCAGCTCGCCAAGAGCGGGAGGGTACAATGAGCAGTTCTTC. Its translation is CASSPRAGGYNEQFF.

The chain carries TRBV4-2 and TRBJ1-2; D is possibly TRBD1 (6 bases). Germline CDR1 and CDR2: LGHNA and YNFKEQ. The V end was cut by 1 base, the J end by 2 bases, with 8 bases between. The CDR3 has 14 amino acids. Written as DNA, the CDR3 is TGTGCCAGCAGCCAAGGAGGACAGAACTATGGCTACACCTTC. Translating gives CASSQGGQNYGYTF.

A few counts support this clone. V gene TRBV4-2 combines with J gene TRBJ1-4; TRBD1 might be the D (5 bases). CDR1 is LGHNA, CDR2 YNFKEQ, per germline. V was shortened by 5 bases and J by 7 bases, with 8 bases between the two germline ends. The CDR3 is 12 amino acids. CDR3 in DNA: TGTGCCAGCAGCTTCCAGGGTGAAAAACTGTTTTTT. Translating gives CASSFQGEKLFF.

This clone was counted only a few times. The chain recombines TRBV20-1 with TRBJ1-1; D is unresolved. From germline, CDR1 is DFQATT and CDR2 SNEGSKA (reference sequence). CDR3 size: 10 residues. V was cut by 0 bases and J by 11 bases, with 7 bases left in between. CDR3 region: CSARELIAFF. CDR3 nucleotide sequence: TGCAGTGCTAGAGAGCTAATTGCTTTCTTT.

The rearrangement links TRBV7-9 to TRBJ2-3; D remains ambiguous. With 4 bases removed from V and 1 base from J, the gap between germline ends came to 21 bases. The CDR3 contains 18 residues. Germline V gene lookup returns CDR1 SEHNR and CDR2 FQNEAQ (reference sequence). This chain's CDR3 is CASSSLGNRIWRTDTQYF. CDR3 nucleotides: TGTGCCAGCAGCTCGCTTGGCAATAGGATTTGGCGCACAGATACGCAGTATTTT.

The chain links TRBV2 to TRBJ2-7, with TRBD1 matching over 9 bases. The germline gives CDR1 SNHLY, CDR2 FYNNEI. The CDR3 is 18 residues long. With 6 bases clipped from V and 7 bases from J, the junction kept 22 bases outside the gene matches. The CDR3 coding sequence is TGTGCCAGCAGAGGCCCTCGGAGGGTTGGGACAGGGTCTTGGGAGCAGTACTTC. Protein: CASRGPRRVGTGSWEQYF. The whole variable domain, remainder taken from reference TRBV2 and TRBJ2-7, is EPEVTQTPSHQVTQMGQEVILRCVPISNHLYFYWYRQILGQKVEFLVSFYNNEISEKSEIFDDQFSVERPDGSNFTLKIRSTKLEDSAMYFCASRGPRRVGTGSWEQYFGPGTRLTVT.

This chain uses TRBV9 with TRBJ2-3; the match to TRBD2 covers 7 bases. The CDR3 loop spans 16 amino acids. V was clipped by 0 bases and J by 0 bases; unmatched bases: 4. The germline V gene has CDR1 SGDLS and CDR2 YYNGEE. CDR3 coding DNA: TGTGCCAGCAGCGTAGCCCTAGCGGCTAGCACAGATACGCAGTATTTT. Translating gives CASSVALAASTDTQYF.

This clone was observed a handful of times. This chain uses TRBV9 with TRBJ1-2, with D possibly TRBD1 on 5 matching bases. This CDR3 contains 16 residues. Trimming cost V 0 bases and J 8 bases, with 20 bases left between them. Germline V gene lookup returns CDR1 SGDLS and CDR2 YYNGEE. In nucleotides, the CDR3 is TGTGCCAGCAGCGTAGGCGTGGGGACCGGAGTTGAGGGCTACACCTTC. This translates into CASSVGVGTGVEGYTF. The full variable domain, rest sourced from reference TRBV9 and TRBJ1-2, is DSGVTQTPKHLITATGQRVTLRCSPRSGDLSVYWYQQSLDQGLQFLIQYYNGEERAKGNILERFSAQQFPDLHSELNLSSLELGDSALYFCASSVGVGTGVEGYTFGSGTRLTVV.

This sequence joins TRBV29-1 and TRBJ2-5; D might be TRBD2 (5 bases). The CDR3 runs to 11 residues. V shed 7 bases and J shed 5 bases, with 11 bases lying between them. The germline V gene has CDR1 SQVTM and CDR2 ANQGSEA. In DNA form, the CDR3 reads TGCAGCGGTACTAGTTCGGAGACCCAGTACTTC. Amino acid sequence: CSGTSSETQYF.

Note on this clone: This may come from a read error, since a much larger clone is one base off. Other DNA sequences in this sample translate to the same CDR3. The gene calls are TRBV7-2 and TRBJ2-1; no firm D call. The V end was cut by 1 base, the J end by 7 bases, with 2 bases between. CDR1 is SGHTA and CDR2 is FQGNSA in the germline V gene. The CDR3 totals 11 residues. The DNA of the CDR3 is TGTGCCAGCAGCTTAGTAAATGAGCAGTTCTTC. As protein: CASSLVNEQFF.

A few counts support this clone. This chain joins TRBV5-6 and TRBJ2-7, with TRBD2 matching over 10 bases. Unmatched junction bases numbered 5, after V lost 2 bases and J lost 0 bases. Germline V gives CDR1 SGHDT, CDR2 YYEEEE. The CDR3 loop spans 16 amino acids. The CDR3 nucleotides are TGTGCCAGCAGCTTCCCCAGCGGGAGGGGCTCCTACGAGCAGTACTTC. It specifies CASSFPSGRGSYEQYF.

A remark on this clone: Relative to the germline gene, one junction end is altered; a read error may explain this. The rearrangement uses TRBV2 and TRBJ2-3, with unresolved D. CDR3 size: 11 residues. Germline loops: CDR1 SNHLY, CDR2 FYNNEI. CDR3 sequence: CASREGLTQYF. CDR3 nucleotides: TGTGCCAGCAGAGAAGGTTTGACGCAGTATTTT.

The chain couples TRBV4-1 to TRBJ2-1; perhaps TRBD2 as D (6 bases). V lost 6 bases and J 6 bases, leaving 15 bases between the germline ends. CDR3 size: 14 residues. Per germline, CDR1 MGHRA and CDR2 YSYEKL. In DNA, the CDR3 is TGCGCCAGCAGACCAGTGGGGGGAGTCAATGAGCAGTTCTTC. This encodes CASRPVGGVNEQFF.

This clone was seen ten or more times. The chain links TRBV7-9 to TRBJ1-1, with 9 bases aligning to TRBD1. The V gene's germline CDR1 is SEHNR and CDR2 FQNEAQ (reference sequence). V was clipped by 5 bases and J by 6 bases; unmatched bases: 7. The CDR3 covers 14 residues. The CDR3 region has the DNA TGTGCCAGCAGCAACCGGGACAGGGTACCTGAAGCTTTCTTT. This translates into CASSNRDRVPEAFF. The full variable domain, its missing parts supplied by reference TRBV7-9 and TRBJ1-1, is DTGVSQNPRHKITKRGQNVTFRCDPISEHNRLYWYRQTLGQGPEFLTYFQNEAQLEKSRLLSDRFSAERPKGSFSTLEIQRTEQGDSAMYLCASSNRDRVPEAFFGQGTRLTVV.

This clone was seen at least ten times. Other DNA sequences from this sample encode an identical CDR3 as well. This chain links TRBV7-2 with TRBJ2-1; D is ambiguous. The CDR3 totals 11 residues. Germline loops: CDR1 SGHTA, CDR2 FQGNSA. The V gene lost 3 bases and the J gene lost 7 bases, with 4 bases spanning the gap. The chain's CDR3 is CASSFYNEQFF. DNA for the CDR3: TGTGCCAGCAGCTTTTATAATGAGCAGTTCTTC.

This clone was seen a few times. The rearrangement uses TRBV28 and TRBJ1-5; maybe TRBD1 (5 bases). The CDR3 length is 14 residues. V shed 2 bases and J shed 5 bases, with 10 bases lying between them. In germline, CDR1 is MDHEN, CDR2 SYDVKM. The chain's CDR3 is CASSLGTGDQPQHF. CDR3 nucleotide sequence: TGTGCCAGCAGTTTAGGGACGGGGGATCAGCCCCAGCATTTT.

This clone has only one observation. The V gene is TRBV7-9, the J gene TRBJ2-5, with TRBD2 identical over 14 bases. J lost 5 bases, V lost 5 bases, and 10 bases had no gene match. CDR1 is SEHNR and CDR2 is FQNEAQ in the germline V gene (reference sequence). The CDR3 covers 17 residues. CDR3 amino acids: CASSPGTSGSGRETQYF. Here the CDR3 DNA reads TGTGCCAGCAGCCCTGGGACTAGCGGGAGCGGGCGGGAGACCCAGTACTTC.